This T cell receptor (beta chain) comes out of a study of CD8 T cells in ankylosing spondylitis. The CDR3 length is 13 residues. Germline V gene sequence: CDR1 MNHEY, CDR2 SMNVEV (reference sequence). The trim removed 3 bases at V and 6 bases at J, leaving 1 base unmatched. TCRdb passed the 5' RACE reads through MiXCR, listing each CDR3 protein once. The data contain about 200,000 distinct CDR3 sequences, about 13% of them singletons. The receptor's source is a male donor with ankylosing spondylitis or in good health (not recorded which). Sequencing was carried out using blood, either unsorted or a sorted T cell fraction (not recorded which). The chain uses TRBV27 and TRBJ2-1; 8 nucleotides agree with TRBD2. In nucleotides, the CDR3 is TGTGCCAGCAGTTTCGGGAGGGTCAATGAGCAGTTCTTC. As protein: CASSFGRVNEQFF.